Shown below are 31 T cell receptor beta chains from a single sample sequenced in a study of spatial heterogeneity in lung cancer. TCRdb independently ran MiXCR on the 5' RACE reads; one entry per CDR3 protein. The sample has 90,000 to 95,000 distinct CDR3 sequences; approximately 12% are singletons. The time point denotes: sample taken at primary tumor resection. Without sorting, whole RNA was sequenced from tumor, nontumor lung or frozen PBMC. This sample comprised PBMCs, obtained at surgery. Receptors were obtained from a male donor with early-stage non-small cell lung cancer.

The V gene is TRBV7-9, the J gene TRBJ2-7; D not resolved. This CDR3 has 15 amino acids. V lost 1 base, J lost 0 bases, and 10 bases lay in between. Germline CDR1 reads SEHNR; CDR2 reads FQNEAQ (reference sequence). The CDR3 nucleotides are TGTGCCAGCAGCTTAGAACACGGACCCTCCTACGAGCAGTACTTC. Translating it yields CASSLEHGPSYEQYF. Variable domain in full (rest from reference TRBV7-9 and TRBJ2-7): DTGVSQNPRHKITKRGQNVTFRCDPISEHNRLYWYRQTLGQGPEFLTYFQNEAQLEKSRLLSDRFSAERPKGSFSTLEIQRTEQGDSAMYLCASSLEHGPSYEQYFGPGTRLTVT.

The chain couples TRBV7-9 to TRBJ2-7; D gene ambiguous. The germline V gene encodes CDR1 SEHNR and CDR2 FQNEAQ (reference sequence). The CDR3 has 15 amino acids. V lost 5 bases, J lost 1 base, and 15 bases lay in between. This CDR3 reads CASSPTSGPSYEQYF. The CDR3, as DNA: TGTGCCAGCAGCCCGACTTCCGGGCCGTCCTACGAGCAGTACTTC.

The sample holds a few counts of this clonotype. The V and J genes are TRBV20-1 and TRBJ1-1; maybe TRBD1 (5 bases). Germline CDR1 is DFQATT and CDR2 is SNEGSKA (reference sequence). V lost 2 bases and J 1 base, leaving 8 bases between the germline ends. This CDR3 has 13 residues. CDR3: CSARQGTNTEAFF. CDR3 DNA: TGCAGTGCTAGACAGGGTACGAACACTGAAGCTTTCTTT.

In DNA form, the CDR3 reads TGTGCCAGTATCCAGCGGGGGAACACCGGGGAGCTGTTTTTT. Translating gives CASIQRGNTGELFF. J is TRBJ2-2 and V is TRBV19; TRBD2 matches at 7 bases. CDR3 length: 14 amino acids. Germline values: CDR1 LNHDA, CDR2 SQIVND (reference sequence). V trimming: 7 bases; J trimming: 1 base; junction bases outside the gene matches: 3.

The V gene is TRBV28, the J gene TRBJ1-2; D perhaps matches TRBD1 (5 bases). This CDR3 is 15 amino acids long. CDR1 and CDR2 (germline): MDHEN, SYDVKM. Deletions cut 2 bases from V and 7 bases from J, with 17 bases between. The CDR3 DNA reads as TGTGCCAGCAGTTTACTTGCAGGGTCCTCTCGTGGCTACACCTTC. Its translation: CASSLLAGSSRGYTF.

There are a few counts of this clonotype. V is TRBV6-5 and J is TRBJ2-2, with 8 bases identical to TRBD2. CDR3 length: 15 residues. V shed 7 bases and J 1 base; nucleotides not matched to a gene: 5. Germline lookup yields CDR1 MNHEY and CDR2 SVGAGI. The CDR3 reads CASTGLAGNTGELFF. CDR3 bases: TGTGCCAGCACTGGGCTAGCGGGGAACACCGGGGAGCTGTTTTTT.

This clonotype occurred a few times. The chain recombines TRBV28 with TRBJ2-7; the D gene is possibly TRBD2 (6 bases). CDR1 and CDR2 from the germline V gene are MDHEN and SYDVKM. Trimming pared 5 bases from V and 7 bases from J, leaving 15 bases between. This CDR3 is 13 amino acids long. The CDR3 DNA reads TGTGCCAGCAGTGGGACCCCCGGGGGAGAGCAGTACTTC. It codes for CASSGTPGGEQYF.

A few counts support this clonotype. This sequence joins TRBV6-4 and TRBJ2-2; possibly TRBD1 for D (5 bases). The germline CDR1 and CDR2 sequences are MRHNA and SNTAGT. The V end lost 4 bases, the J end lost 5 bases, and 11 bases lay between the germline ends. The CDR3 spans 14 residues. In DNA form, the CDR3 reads TGTGCCAGCAGTGGGGGCGTCGGGACCGGGGAGCTGTTTTTT. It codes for CASSGGVGTGELFF.

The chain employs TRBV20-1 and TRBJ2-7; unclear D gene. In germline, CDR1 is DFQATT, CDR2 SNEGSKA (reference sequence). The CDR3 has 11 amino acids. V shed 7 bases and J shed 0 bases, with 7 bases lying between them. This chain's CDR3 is CSGSFSYEQYF. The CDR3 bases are TGCAGTGGATCCTTCTCCTACGAGCAGTACTTC.

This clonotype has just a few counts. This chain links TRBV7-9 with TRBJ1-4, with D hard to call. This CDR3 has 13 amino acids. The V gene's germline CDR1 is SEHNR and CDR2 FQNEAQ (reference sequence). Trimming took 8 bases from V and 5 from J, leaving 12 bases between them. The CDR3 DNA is TGTGCCAGCTGTGGACGGCTAAATGAAAAACTGTTTTTT. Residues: CASCGRLNEKLFF.

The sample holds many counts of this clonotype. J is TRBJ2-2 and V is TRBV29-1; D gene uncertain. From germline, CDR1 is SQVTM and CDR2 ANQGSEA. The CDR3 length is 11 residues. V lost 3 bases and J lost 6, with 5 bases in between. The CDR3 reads CSVETPGELFF. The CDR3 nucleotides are TGCAGCGTTGAGACACCCGGGGAGCTGTTTTTT.

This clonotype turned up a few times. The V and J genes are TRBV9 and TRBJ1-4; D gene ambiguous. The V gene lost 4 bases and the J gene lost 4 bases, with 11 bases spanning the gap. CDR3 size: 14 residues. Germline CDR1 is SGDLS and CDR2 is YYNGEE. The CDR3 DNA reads TGTGCCAGCAGCCGGACGCCCAGTAATGAAAAACTGTTTTTT. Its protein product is CASSRTPSNEKLFF.

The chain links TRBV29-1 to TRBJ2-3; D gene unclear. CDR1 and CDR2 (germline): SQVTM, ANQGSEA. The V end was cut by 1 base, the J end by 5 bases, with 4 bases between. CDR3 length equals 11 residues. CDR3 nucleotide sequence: TGCAGCGTTGAAGGGGTAGATACGCAGTATTTT. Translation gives CSVEGVDTQYF.

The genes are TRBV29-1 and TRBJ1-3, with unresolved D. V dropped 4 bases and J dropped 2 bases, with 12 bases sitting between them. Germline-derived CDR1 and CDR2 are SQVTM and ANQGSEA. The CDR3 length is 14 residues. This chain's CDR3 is CSVGEGSAGNTIYF. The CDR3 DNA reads TGCAGCGTTGGAGAGGGCTCTGCTGGAAACACCATATATTTT. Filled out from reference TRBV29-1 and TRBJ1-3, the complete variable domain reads SAVISQKPSRDICQRGTSLTIQCQVDSQVTMMFWYRQQPGQSLTLIATANQGSEATYESGFVIDKFPISRPNLTFSTLTVSNMSPEDSSIYLCSVGEGSAGNTIYFGEGSWLTVV.

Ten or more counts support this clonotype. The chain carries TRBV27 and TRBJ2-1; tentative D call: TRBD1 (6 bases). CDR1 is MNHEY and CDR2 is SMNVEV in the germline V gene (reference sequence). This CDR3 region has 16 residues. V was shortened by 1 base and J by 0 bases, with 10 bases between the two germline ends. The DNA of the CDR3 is TGTGCCAGCAGTTTATGGGGGCTGAGCTCCTACAATGAGCAGTTCTTC. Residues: CASSLWGLSSYNEQFF.

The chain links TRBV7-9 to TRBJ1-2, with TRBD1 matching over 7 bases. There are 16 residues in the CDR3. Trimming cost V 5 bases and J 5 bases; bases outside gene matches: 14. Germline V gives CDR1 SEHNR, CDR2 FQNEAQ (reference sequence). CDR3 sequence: CASSLNGQVSGYGYTF. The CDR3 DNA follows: TGTGCCAGCAGCCTTAACGGACAGGTGTCTGGGTATGGCTACACCTTC.

The DNA for the CDR3 is TGTGCCACCCAGGGGGACGAGGACGAGCAGTACTTC. As protein: CATQGDEDEQYF. The chain couples TRBV6-2 or TRBV6-3 to TRBJ2-7; 7 bases are shared with TRBD1. Losses at the gene ends were 10 bases for V and 5 bases for J; bases not matched to a gene: 8. The V gene's germline CDR1 is MNHEY and CDR2 SVGEGT. The CDR3 sequence is 12 residues long.

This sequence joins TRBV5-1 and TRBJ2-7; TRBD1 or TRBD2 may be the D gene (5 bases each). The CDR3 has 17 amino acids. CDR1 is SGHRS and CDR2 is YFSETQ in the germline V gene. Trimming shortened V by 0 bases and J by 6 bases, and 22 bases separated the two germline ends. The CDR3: CASSLVPARDPPPEQYF. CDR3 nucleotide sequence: TGCGCCAGCAGCTTGGTACCTGCCAGGGACCCTCCCCCCGAGCAGTACTTC.

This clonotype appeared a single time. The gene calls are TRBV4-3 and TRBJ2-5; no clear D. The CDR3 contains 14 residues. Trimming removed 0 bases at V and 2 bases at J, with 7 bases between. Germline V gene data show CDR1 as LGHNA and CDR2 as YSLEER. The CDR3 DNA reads TGCGCCAGCAGCCAAGAAACTTCACAAGAGACCCAGTACTTC. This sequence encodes CASSQETSQETQYF.

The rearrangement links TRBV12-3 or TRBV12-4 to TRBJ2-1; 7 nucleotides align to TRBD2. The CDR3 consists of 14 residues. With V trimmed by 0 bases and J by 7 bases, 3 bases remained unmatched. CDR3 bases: TGTGCCAGCAGTTTAGCCGGGACTAAGAATGAGCAGTTCTTC. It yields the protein CASSLAGTKNEQFF.

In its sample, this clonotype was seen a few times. The CDR3 loop is CASSIDLTTGNGYTF. CDR3 DNA: TGTGCCAGTAGTATAGACCTGACGACAGGGAATGGCTACACCTTC. The chain is built from TRBV19 and TRBJ1-2, with 7 bases lining up with TRBD1. The germline gives CDR1 LNHDA, CDR2 SQIVND (reference sequence). V was clipped by 0 bases and J by 6 bases; unmatched bases: 7. This CDR3 has 15 residues.

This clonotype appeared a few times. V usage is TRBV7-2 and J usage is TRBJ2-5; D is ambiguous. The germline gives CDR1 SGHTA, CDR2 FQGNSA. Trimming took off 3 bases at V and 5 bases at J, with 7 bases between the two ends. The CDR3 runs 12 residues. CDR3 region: CASSFDRETQYF. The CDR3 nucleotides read TGTGCCAGCAGCTTCGATCGTGAGACCCAGTACTTC.

The CDR3 loop is CASSQETGEKLFF. The CDR3 bases are TGTGCCAGCAGCCAAGAAACGGGGGAAAAACTGTTTTTT. V gene TRBV4-2 combines with J gene TRBJ1-4; unclear D gene. Deletions cut 0 bases from V and 8 bases from J, with 7 bases between. The CDR3 covers 13 residues. Germline-derived CDR1 and CDR2 are LGHNA and YNFKEQ.

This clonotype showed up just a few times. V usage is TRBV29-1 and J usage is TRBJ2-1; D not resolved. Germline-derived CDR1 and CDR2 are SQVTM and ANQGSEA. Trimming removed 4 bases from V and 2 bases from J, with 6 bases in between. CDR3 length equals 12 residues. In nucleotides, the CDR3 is TGCAGCGTTGTTTTACCCTACAATGAGCAGTTCTTC. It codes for CSVVLPYNEQFF.

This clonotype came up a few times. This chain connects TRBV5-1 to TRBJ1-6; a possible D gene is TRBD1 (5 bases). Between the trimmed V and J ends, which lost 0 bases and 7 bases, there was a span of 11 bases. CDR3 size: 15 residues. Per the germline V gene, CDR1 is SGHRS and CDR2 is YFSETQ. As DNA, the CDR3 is TGCGCCAGCAGCTTGGACCAGGGAAGGAATTCACCCCTCCACTTT. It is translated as CASSLDQGRNSPLHF.

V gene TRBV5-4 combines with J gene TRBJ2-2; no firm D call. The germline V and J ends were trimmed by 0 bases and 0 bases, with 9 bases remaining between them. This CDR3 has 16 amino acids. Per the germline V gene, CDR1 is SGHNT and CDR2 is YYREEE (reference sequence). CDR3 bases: TGTGCCAGCAGCTTGGGTTTGCGTACGAACACCGGGGAGCTGTTTTTT. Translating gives CASSLGLRTNTGELFF.

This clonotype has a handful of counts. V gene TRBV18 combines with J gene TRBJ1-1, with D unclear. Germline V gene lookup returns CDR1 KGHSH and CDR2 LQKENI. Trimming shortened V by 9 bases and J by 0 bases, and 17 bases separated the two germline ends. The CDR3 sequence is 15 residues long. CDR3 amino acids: CASGPQEALNTEAFF. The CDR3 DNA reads TGTGCCAGTGGGCCCCAGGAGGCGCTGAACACTGAAGCTTTCTTT.

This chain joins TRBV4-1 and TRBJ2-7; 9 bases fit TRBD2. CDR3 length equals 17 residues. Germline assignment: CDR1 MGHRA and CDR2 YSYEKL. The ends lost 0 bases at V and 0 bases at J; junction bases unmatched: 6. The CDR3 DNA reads TGCGCCAGCAGCCAAGATACCAGCGGGAGGAGCTCCTACGAGCAGTACTTC. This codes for CASSQDTSGRSSYEQYF.

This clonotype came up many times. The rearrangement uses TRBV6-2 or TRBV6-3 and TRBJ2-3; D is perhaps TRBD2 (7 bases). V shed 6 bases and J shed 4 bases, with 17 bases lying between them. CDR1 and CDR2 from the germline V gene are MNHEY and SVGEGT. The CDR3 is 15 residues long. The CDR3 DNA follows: TGTGCCAGCAGCCCCCGGGGCGGGGGCGCAGATACGCAGTATTTT. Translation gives CASSPRGGGADTQYF.

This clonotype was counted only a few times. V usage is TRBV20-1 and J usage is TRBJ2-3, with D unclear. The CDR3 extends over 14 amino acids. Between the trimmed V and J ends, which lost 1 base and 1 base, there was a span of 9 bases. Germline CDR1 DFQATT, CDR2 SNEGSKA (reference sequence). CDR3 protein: CSARAGPGTDTQYF. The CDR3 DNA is TGCAGTGCTAGAGCTGGCCCCGGCACAGATACGCAGTATTTT.

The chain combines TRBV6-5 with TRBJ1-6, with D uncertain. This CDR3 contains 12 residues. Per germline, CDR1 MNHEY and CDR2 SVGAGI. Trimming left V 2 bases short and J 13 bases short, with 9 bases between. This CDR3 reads CASSYPEAPLHF. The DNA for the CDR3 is TGTGCCAGCAGTTACCCCGAAGCGCCCCTCCACTTT.